The 5 T cell receptor beta chains given below trace back to one sample, sequenced in a study of tumor-infiltrating lymphocytes in localized non-small cell lung cancer. The data were produced by immunoSEQ multiplex PCR, yet TCRdb's version contains in-frame clones alone and is incomplete. The sample holds roughly 8,400 clones; 77% are singletons and the top ten take about 4.6%. Sequencing input: lung tumor tissue. These receptors all stem from a human donor with non-small cell lung cancer.

The chain carries TRBV27 and TRBJ2-7; 9 positions agree with TRBD1. The CDR3 sequence is 14 residues long. In germline, CDR1 is MNHEY, CDR2 SMNVEV (reference sequence). Germline trimming cut 3 bases from V and 4 bases from J; bases unmatched to any gene: 4. The CDR3 bases are TGTGCCAGCAGTTTTGCACAGGGGGCTTACGAGCAGTACTTC. Residues: CASSFAQGAYEQYF.

The chain is built from TRBV11-3 and TRBJ1-1; D is perhaps TRBD1 (5 bases). From germline, CDR1 is SGHNT and CDR2 YENEEA. V was cut by 5 bases and J by 1 base, with 17 bases left in between. There are 16 residues in the CDR3. The CDR3 region is CASSRAGRGGNTEAFF. In DNA form, the CDR3 reads TGTGCCAGCAGCCGCGCAGGGCGGGGAGGGAACACTGAAGCTTTCTTT.

The chain couples TRBV5-1 to TRBJ1-3; D is perhaps TRBD1 (6 bases). V dropped 7 bases and J dropped 0 bases, with 20 bases sitting between them. CDR1 is SGHRS and CDR2 is YFSETQ in the germline V gene. The CDR3 has 17 residues. CDR3 loop: CASSTGGRADSGNTIYF. For the CDR3, the DNA is TGCGCCAGCTCAACGGGGGGCAGGGCCGACTCTGGAAACACCATATATTTT.

The CDR3 nucleotides read TGTGCCAGCGGTCCACAGGGGGCCACAGATACGCAGTATTTT. Translation: CASGPQGATDTQYF. The genes are TRBV7-2 and TRBJ2-3, with 9 bases aligning to TRBD1. The CDR3 runs 14 residues. The V and J ends lost 8 bases and 2 bases, in that order; junction bases with no gene match: 5. CDR1 SGHTA and CDR2 FQGNSA come from the germline V gene.

V gene TRBV10-3 combines with J gene TRBJ1-6, with TRBD1 matching over 8 bases. With V trimmed by 0 bases and J by 5 bases, 0 bases remained unmatched. This CDR3 spans 15 amino acids. Germline CDR1 is ENHRY and CDR2 is SYGVKD. The CDR3 reads CAISESTGDNSPLHF. The CDR3 DNA sequence: TGTGCCATCAGTGAGTCGACAGGGGATAATTCACCCCTCCACTTT.